These T cell receptor beta chains were read from a single sample in a study of monozygotic twins with inflammatory bowel disease. No DNA is given; TCRdb re-called the 5' RACE reads and lists each CDR3 protein once. The sample table includes more than 300,000 distinct CDR3 sequences. Sequenced: blood. These receptors were collected from a human donor with ulcerative colitis or Crohn's disease, or a healthy co-twin of an affected twin (not recorded which). Each CDR3 is given with its conserved first and last residue.

j_gene | v_gene | CDR3aa
TRBJ2-2 | TRBV7-6 | CASSLGVWTGELFF
TRBJ1-1 | TRBV29-1 | CSVRLSWNTEAFF
TRBJ1-6 | TRBV12-3/TRBV12-4 | CASSLRRGNSPLHF
TRBJ2-3 | TRBV5-1 | CASSLTVAQYF
TRBJ2-1 | TRBV6-2/TRBV6-3 | CASNYDRVYNEQFF
TRBJ2-3 | TRBV20-1 | CSAGNSGGLISYADTQYF
TRBJ2-7 | TRBV7-9 | CASTKARVHEQYF
TRBJ2-2 | TRBV4-1 | CASSQDPGGIGELFF
TRBJ1-2 | TRBV21-1 | CASSKKTGTYGYTF
TRBJ1-5 | TRBV4-3 | CASSQDGAGGNQPQHF
TRBJ2-3 | TRBV21-1 | CASSKRRGLAGLNSTDTQYF
TRBJ2-3 | TRBV6-5 | CASGGGLTDTQYF
TRBJ2-5 | TRBV5-1 | CASSLRSQSASSRSVPFWF
TRBJ2-2 | TRBV4-3 | CASSPRQSGAGELFF
TRBJ2-3 | TRBV9 | CASSPGRGPTDTQYF
TRBJ2-7 | TRBV5-5 | CASSLIGAYEQYF
TRBJ2-2 | TRBV12-5 | CASGLVPDGMVITGELFF
TRBJ2-1 | TRBV7-2 | CASCPRPGLVNNEQFF
TRBJ2-7 | TRBV18 | CASSGDSGTSGAPYYEQYF
TRBJ1-3 | TRBV2 | CASSAGRNSGNTIYF
TRBJ2-2 | TRBV5-1 | CASSKYTENTGELFF
TRBJ2-2 | TRBV29-1 | CSVEGAGSNTGELFF
TRBJ2-5 | TRBV18 | CASSPPVSVLRTQYF
TRBJ1-5 | TRBV7-2 | CASSLIRGSIPNQPQHF
TRBJ2-2 | TRBV20-1 | CSATTGGGNTGELFF
TRBJ2-1 | TRBV28 | CANSLETGGASDEQFF
TRBJ1-6 | TRBV12-3/TRBV12-4 | CASSQGPYNSPLHF
TRBJ2-4 | TRBV7-9 | CASSLGGQGFPKNIQYF
TRBJ1-6 | TRBV20-1 | CSAPDRAYNSPLHF
TRBJ1-2 | TRBV29-1 | CSVLLGGQGGYTF
TRBJ1-2 | TRBV7-2 | CASSLDVGPDTF
TRBJ1-1 | TRBV7-3 | CASSQQGFGTEAFF
TRBJ2-4 | TRBV4-3 | CASSQDVQGLNIQYF
TRBJ2-7 | TRBV20-1 | CSARDLQEGSYEQYF
TRBJ2-5 | TRBV5-1 | CASSPTSLQETQYF
TRBJ2-3 | TRBV29-1 | CSGAPWASGGPTDTQYF
TRBJ1-6 | TRBV20-1 | CSARDMRDSPLHF
TRBJ2-5 | TRBV7-6 | CASSLGTGGQETQYF
TRBJ2-7 | TRBV12-3/TRBV12-4 | CASSSKAGVSEQYF
TRBJ2-7 | TRBV5-1 | CASSPSGGLYEQYF
TRBJ2-4 | TRBV12-3/TRBV12-4 | CASSLTPRLAGGHRGKNIQYF
TRBJ2-3 | TRBV5-1 | CASSPGDSTDTQYF
TRBJ1-2 | TRBV20-1 | CSAREGLYGYTF
TRBJ1-4 | TRBV20-1 | CSATQGAMSNEKLFF
TRBJ1-1 | TRBV20-1 | CSALDVVNTEAFF